These T cell receptor beta chains were read from a single sample in a study of cytomegalovirus exposure and HLA in healthy donors. The method was immunoSEQ multiplex PCR; TCRdb's version includes in-frame clones alone and lacks a portion of them. Of roughly 140,000 clones in the sample, over 70% were seen once. The material sequenced was PBMCs. These TCRs come from a man aged 30-40 years in good health and CMV-seropositive. Both conserved end residues are part of each CDR3. Fields, in order: clone size, J gene, D gene, V gene, CDR3 protein, CDR3 DNA. D genes are given only for firm matches. Some rows mark clone size as missing; the rest say once, few, many or name a class of expanded clone.

>few|TRBJ2-1|NA|TRBV6-5
CASREGPGYNEQFF
TGTGCCAGCAGGGAAGGGCCGGGGTACAATGAGCAGTTCTTC
>once|TRBJ2-7|TRBD1|TRBV6-6
CASSYGTVDEQYF
TGTGCCAGCAGTTACGGGACAGTTGACGAGCAGTACTTC
>NA|TRBJ2-2|NA|TRBV29-1
CSVERGTGELFF
TGCAGCGTTGAAAGGGGGACCGGGGAGCTGTTTTTT
>NA|TRBJ2-7|NA|TRBV28
CASSFDGTQGVYEQYF
TGTGCCAGCAGTTTTGATGGGACACAGGGAGTATACGAGCAGTACTTC
>NA|TRBJ2-3|TRBD2|TRBV10-3
CAIYSGRETDTQYF
TGTGCCATCTATAGCGGGCGGGAGACAGATACGCAGTATTTT
>NA|TRBJ1-5|NA|TRBV12-5
CASQVYSNQPQHF
TGTGCTAGTCAGGTGTATAGCAATCAGCCCCAGCATTTT
>NA|TRBJ1-3|NA|TRBV5-1
CASSLEDSSTGNTIYF
TGCGCCAGCAGCTTGGAGGACTCAAGTACAGGAAACACCATATATTTT
>NA|TRBJ1-2|NA|TRBV9
CASSPAGGGVGYTF
TGTGCCAGCAGTCCCGCGGGGGGTGGAGTTGGCTACACCTTC
>NA|TRBJ1-2|NA|TRBV5-1
CASSLAPGNYGYTF
TGCGCCAGCAGCTTGGCCCCAGGGAACTATGGCTACACCTTC
>NA|TRBJ1-4|NA|TRBV2
CASRDTGFEEKLFF
TGTGCCAGCAGGGATACAGGTTTTGAGGAAAAACTGTTTTTT
>NA|TRBJ2-7|NA|TRBV9
CASSVGGTALGEQYF
TGTGCCAGCAGCGTTGGGGGGACCGCTCTAGGCGAGCAGTACTTC
>NA|TRBJ2-2|NA|TRBV5-4
CASSPDLETGELFF
TGTGCCAGCAGCCCCGACTTAGAGACCGGGGAGCTGTTTTTT